The clone carrying this T cell receptor beta chain ranks as medium-sized. The antigen remains undetermined. The CDR3 is 14 amino acids. Germline V gene sequence: CDR1 MNHNS, CDR2 SASEGT. V dropped 1 base and J dropped 10 bases, with 11 bases sitting between them. The sample's time point: sample taken at primary tumor resection. This entry belongs to a study of spatial heterogeneity in lung cancer. A single record per CDR3 protein comes from TCRdb applying MiXCR to the 5' RACE reads. The data contain several thousand distinct CDR3 sequences, roughly an eighth of them singletons. Study results and limitations: Counts of expanded intratumoral alpha and beta TCRs tracked tumor mutation counts.

The genes are TRBV6-1 and TRBJ1-6; D remains unclear. The starting material was lung tumor tissue, obtained at surgery. This sequence originates from a male donor with early-stage non-small cell lung cancer. Here the CDR3 DNA reads TGTGCCAGCAGTGAAGGCGGCAGTTCGTCACCCCTCCACTTT. Amino acid sequence: CASSEGGSSSPLHF.